These T cell receptor beta chains were read from a single sample in a study of blood T cell repertoires in COVID-19. Generated by immunoSEQ multiplex PCR, the TCRdb table keeps only in-frame clones and is missing some. This repertoire shows hundreds of thousands of clones, over 75% found once; its top ten account for approximately 0.7%. Specimen: peripheral blood. These receptors were collected from a human donor in a cohort sampled during active COVID-19. CDR3s leave out the opening cysteine and the closing phenylalanine or tryptophan. A D gene is named only where the DNA matches it firmly. Size values are once, few and many counts, or a class for expanded clones, and some rows have none.

length,D,V,size,J,CDR3
10,TRBD1,TRBV28,NA,TRBJ2-7,ASSDRVYEQY
16,TRBD1,TRBV11-2,NA,TRBJ1-2,ASSLAFRGQEGAYGYT
12,NA,TRBV29-1,NA,TRBJ1-1,SVTQGQMTTEAF
14,NA,TRBV4-1,NA,TRBJ1-5,ASSQERPGLDQPQH
15,TRBD1,TRBV7-2,NA,TRBJ1-1,ASSLADTGGGDTEAF
13,TRBD2,TRBV5-1,NA,TRBJ2-7,ASSEGTSGGYEQY
14,TRBD1,TRBV29-1,NA,TRBJ2-3,SVGGTGGAGADTQY
13,NA,TRBV2,once,TRBJ1-2,ASIRSPGQGYGYT
12,NA,TRBV4-3,NA,TRBJ1-1,ASSLERRGTEAF
15,NA,TRBV25-1,NA,TRBJ1-1,ASKGGGATVQNTEAF
13,NA,TRBV4-3,NA,TRBJ1-1,ASSQDPKGRTEAF
13,TRBD1,TRBV9,NA,TRBJ2-1,ASSVGRGTYNEQF
14,NA,TRBV30,NA,TRBJ1-6,AWSVVVSGYGSPLH
13,NA,TRBV9,NA,TRBJ2-3,ASSPYPHGQDTQY
16,TRBD2,TRBV9,NA,TRBJ2-3,ASSPTVVVLAATDTQY
16,NA,TRBV24-1,NA,TRBJ2-1,ATSDQEPDYGDYNEQF
13,NA,TRBV5-6,NA,TRBJ1-5,ASSAQGKWNQPQH
13,TRBD2,TRBV6-6,once,TRBJ2-7,ASCPRSGAAYEQY
13,TRBD2,TRBV19,few,TRBJ2-7,ASSKQAGAVYEQY
10,NA,TRBV6-5,NA,TRBJ2-7,ASRRDIYEQY
13,TRBD1,TRBV4-3,NA,TRBJ2-7,ASSQDQGQGDEQY
15,NA,TRBV15,NA,TRBJ2-1,ATSFPSEDRVGNEQF
13,TRBD1,TRBV7-9,NA,TRBJ2-7,ASSSRDRGYYEQY
12,TRBD2,TRBV4-1,NA,TRBJ2-7,ASSRTSGSDEQY